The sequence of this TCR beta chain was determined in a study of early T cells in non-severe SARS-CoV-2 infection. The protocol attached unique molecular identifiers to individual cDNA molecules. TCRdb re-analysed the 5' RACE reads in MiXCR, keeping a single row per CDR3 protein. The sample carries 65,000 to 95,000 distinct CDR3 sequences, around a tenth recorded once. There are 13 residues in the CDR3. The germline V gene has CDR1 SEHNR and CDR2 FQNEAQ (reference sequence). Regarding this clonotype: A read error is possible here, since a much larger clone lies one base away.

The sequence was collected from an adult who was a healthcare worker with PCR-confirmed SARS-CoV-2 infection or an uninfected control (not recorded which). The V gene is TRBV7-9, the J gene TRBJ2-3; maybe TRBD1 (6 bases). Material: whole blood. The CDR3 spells CVSRPGGTDTQYF. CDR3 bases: TGTGTCAGTCGTCCAGGGGGCACAGATACGCAGTATTTT.